This entry lists 18 T cell receptor beta chains sequenced from one sample in a study of blood T cell repertoires in COVID-19. Libraries were prepared by immunoSEQ multiplex PCR; TCRdb keeps only in-frame clonotypes and omits some of them. The repertoire holds roughly 150,000 clones, with under 80% as singletons. Source material: peripheral blood. The origin of the receptors is a man aged 55-75 years with acute or convalescent COVID-19.

This clone was detected only a few times. CDR3 protein: CASSDPIVADWRNEQFF. The CDR3 DNA follows: TGTGCCAGCAGTGACCCGATAGTAGCGGATTGGCGCAATGAGCAGTTCTTC. The chain carries TRBV6-1 and TRBJ2-1; weak D call: TRBD2 (6 bases). This CDR3 is built from 17 residues. The V gene's germline CDR1 is MNHNS and CDR2 SASEGT. V was pared by 3 bases and J by 6 bases, with 21 bases between.

The J gene is TRBJ1-1, the V gene TRBV19, with 7 bases matching TRBD1. Germline V gives CDR1 LNHDA, CDR2 SQIVND (reference sequence). The CDR3 runs to 15 residues. Trimming took 9 bases from V and 4 from J; bases not matched to a gene: 14. CDR3: CASNRDRISTTEAFF. The CDR3 DNA is TGTGCCAGCAACCGGGACAGAATATCAACCACTGAAGCTTTCTTT. The complete variable domain, with remaining parts taken from reference TRBV19 and TRBJ1-1, reads DGGITQSPKYLFRKEGQNVTLSCEQNLNHDAMYWYRQDPGQGLRLIYYSQIVNDFQKGDIAEGYSVSREKKESFPLTVTSAQKNPTAFYLCASNRDRISTTEAFFGQGTRLTVV.

This clone has just one count. CDR3 coding DNA: TGTGCCAGCAGGGGGACTAGCGGGGTATCCTACAATGAGCAGTTCTTC. Protein product: CASRGTSGVSYNEQFF. The genes are TRBV28 and TRBJ2-1, with 13 bases that match TRBD2. CDR3 length equals 16 residues. Germline lookup yields CDR1 MDHEN and CDR2 SYDVKM. Trimming took 6 bases from V and 1 from J; bases not matched to a gene: 3.

The rearrangement uses TRBV13 and TRBJ2-2; D is possibly TRBD2 (6 bases). CDR1 and CDR2 (germline): PRHDT, FYEKMQ (reference sequence). With 4 bases removed from V and 1 base from J, the gap between germline ends came to 16 bases. CDR3 length: 17 residues. CDR3 protein: CASSSQGWRENTGELFF. The CDR3 bases are TGTGCCAGCAGCTCCCAAGGGTGGCGGGAGAACACCGGGGAGCTGTTTTTT.

The rearrangement links TRBV10-3 to TRBJ2-7; TRBD1 aligns across 8 bases. The CDR3 consists of 14 residues. V was clipped by 7 bases and J by 5 bases; unmatched bases: 10. The germline CDR1 and CDR2 sequences are ENHRY and SYGVKD. CDR3 amino acids: CAITRTGSIDEQYF. In nucleotides, the CDR3 is TGTGCCATCACTCGGACAGGGTCAATAGACGAGCAGTACTTC.

The rearrangement links TRBV5-4 to TRBJ2-7; possible D gene TRBD1, 6 bases. The CDR3 length is 14 residues. V was trimmed by 0 bases and J by 5 bases, leaving 12 bases between them. CDR1 is SGHNT and CDR2 is YYREEE in the germline V gene (reference sequence). Here the CDR3 DNA reads TGTGCCAGCAGCTTGGAACAGGGATCTGACGAGCAGTACTTC. It codes for CASSLEQGSDEQYF. Together with reference TRBV5-4 and TRBJ2-7, the CDR3 gives the full variable domain: ETGVTQSPTHLIKTRGQQVTLRCSSQSGHNTVSWYQQALGQGPQFIFQYYREEENGRGNFPPRFSGLQFPNYSSELNVNALELDDSALYLCASSLEQGSDEQYFGPGTRLTVT.

The CDR3 protein is CASSFLRGRGGELFF. The CDR3 region has the DNA TGTGCCAGCAGCTTTCTAAGGGGGAGAGGCGGGGAGCTGTTTTTT. V and J are TRBV11-2 and TRBJ2-2, with D tentatively TRBD1 (6 bases). Between the trimmed V and J ends, which lost 3 bases and 7 bases, there was a span of 15 bases. The CDR3 covers 15 residues. From germline, CDR1 is SGHAT and CDR2 FQNNGV.

The V and J genes are TRBV6-5 and TRBJ1-2; weak D call: TRBD1 (5 bases). Looked up from germline, CDR1 is MNHEY and CDR2 is SVGAGI. The length of the CDR3 is 12 residues. Deletions cut 2 bases from V and 8 bases from J, with 9 bases between. The CDR3: CASSYGAKGYTF. The CDR3 DNA reads TGTGCCAGCAGTTACGGGGCGAAGGGCTACACCTTC.

This chain connects TRBV6-5 to TRBJ2-7, with D perhaps matching TRBD1 (5 bases). V gave up 2 bases and J gave up 2 bases, with 13 bases separating them. CDR3 size: 15 residues. Germline loops: CDR1 MNHEY, CDR2 SVGAGI. Here the CDR3 reads CASSYPQGGTYEQYF. The DNA for the CDR3 is TGTGCCAGCAGTTACCCCCAGGGTGGGACCTACGAGCAGTACTTC.

This clone occurred a few times. J is TRBJ2-7 and V is TRBV5-3, with TRBD1 matching 9 bases. TRBV5-3 is flagged as an ORF with uncertain function. The CDR3 is 16 residues long. Trimming took 5 bases from V and 1 from J; bases not matched to a gene: 10. DNA for the CDR3: TGTGCCAGAAGTGGGGGCCCCGGGACAGGGTCCTACGAGCAGTACTTC. Protein sequence: CARSGGPGTGSYEQYF.

The chain combines TRBV19 with TRBJ2-7, with 11 bases identical to TRBD2. The J segment lost 2 bases and the V segment lost 5 bases, leaving 8 bases of the junction unmatched. Germline V gives CDR1 LNHDA, CDR2 SQIVND (reference sequence). There are 16 residues in the CDR3. The CDR3, as DNA: TGTGCCAGTAGTTCGCGACTAGCGGGGAAAACCTACGAGCAGTACTTC. Residues: CASSSRLAGKTYEQYF. Variable domain in full (rest from reference TRBV19 and TRBJ2-7): DGGITQSPKYLFRKEGQNVTLSCEQNLNHDAMYWYRQDPGQGLRLIYYSQIVNDFQKGDIAEGYSVSREKKESFPLTVTSAQKNPTAFYLCASSSRLAGKTYEQYFGPGTRLTVT.

The rearrangement uses TRBV21-1 and TRBJ2-5; the DNA was not used to check the table's D call, TRBD2. TRBV21-1 is a pseudogene. The CDR3 spans 14 residues. CDR3: CASPTPSGLETQYF. The CDR3 DNA is TGTGCCAGCCCTACTCCCTCGGGTTTAGAGACCCAGTACTTC.

CDR3 nucleotides: TGTGCCAGCAGCGCCAGGACTAGCGGGACAGGCGGGGAGCTGTTTTTT. Translated, it gives CASSARTSGTGGELFF. The V and J genes are TRBV5-4 and TRBJ2-2; 12 positions agree with TRBD2. The CDR3 covers 16 residues. V trimming: 4 bases; J trimming: 7 bases; junction bases outside the gene matches: 8. Per germline, CDR1 SGHNT and CDR2 YYREEE (reference sequence).

The chain joins TRBV3-1 (or the pseudogene TRBV3-2) to TRBJ1-6; 8 bases fit TRBD1. The trim removed 4 bases at V and 6 bases at J, leaving 2 bases unmatched. The CDR3 totals 14 residues. Per the germline V gene, CDR1 is LGHDT and CDR2 is YNNKEL (reference sequence). CDR3 protein: CASSLDRGNSPLHF. The DNA for the CDR3 is TGTGCCAGCAGCCTAGACAGGGGTAATTCACCCCTCCACTTT.

The chain joins TRBV30 to TRBJ1-4, with TRBD1 identical over 11 bases. With V trimmed by 2 bases and J by 10 bases, 6 bases remained unmatched. The CDR3 spans 14 residues. Per the germline V gene, CDR1 is GTSNPN and CDR2 is SVGIG (reference sequence). For the CDR3, the DNA is TGTGCCTGGAGTCCGGGACAGGGGGAAGGAAAACTGTTTTTT. This translates into CAWSPGQGEGKLFF.

This chain uses TRBV5-1 with TRBJ1-1, with TRBD1 matching over 12 bases. Trimming took 3 bases from V and 1 from J; bases not matched to a gene: 4. CDR1 and CDR2 from the germline V gene are SGHRS and YFSETQ. This CDR3 comprises 16 residues. In nucleotides, the CDR3 is TGCGCCAGCAGCTCCGGGACAGGGGGCAGGAACACTGAAGCTTTCTTT. Amino acid sequence: CASSSGTGGRNTEAFF.

CDR3 DNA sequence: TGTGCCAGCAGCTTAAATAGTGGAGGCACCGGGGAGCTGTTTTTT. This codes for CASSLNSGGTGELFF. The chain employs TRBV7-8 and TRBJ2-2; D perhaps matches TRBD2 (5 bases). Germline CDR1 is SGHVS and CDR2 is FQNEAQ. The CDR3 runs 15 residues. V was cut by 2 bases and J by 4 bases, with 11 bases left in between.

The gene calls are TRBV18 and TRBJ2-7; 8 nucleotides match TRBD1. Trimming at V came to 2 bases and at J to 4 bases, leaving 7 bases not matched to a gene. The CDR3 is made up of 15 amino acids. Germline V gene sequence: CDR1 KGHSH, CDR2 LQKENI. CDR3 sequence reads: CASSPGAGGGYEQYF. The CDR3 bases are TGTGCCAGCTCACCAGGGGCAGGGGGCGGATACGAGCAGTACTTC.